A selection of T cell receptor beta chains follows, all from one sample in a study of cytotoxic CD8 clonotypes in ibrutinib-treated CLL. TCRdb's copy holds only in-frame clones and misses some; the assay was immunoSEQ multiplex PCR. The sample has 30,000 to 40,000 clones, approximately 69% seen once. This sample comprised PBMCs, obtained before ibrutinib treatment. The source is a human donor with chronic lymphocytic leukemia. Each CDR3 is given with its conserved first and last residue. D genes are given only for firm matches. Size is omitted from some rows. Given values are once, few, many or a class for expanded clones.

clone_size	d_call	j_call	v_call	cdr3_nt	cdr3_aa
.	.	TRBJ2-3	TRBV2	TGTGCCAGCGATCTAGGCGGGGGCCTTGGGGATACGCAGTATTTT	CASDLGGGLGDTQYF
.	TRBD1	TRBJ2-7	TRBV11-3	TGTGCCAGCAGCTCCCGACAGGGGGCTTACGAGCAGTACTTC	CASSSRQGAYEQYF
.	TRBD1	TRBJ1-2	TRBV19	TGTGCCAGTAGTATACAGGGGGCGCAGGCCTACACCTTC	CASSIQGAQAYTF
once	.	TRBJ1-2	TRBV15	TGTGCCACCAGCAGAGAAACAACAGGGTCCTATGGCTACACCTTC	CATSRETTGSYGYTF
few	.	TRBJ2-6	TRBV28	TGTGCCAGCCAGGGGACCCTTTCTGGGGCCAACGTCCTGACTTTC	CASQGTLSGANVLTF
.	TRBD1	TRBJ2-7	TRBV27	TGTGCCAGCAGTACCGGGACAGGTCCCTTCTACGAGCAGTACTTC	CASSTGTGPFYEQYF
.	TRBD1	TRBJ2-1	TRBV6-5	TGTGCCAGCAGTTACTCGCCGGACAGGGTGGATGAGCAGTTCTTC	CASSYSPDRVDEQFF
.	.	TRBJ1-3	TRBV10-3	TGTGCCATCAGTGAGTCGCTGTTAGGAAACACCATATATTTT	CAISESLLGNTIYF
.	.	TRBJ2-3	TRBV9	TGTGCCAGCAGCCGGTTCGCAGATACGCAGTATTTT	CASSRFADTQYF
few	.	TRBJ2-7	TRBV6-1	TGTGCCAGCAGACATGATAGTGTAGGGGCCTACGAGCAGTACTTC	CASRHDSVGAYEQYF
.	TRBD1	TRBJ2-7	TRBV7-2	TGTGCCAGCAGCTTAGTAGCCGGGACAGGGGACTACGAGCAGTACTTC	CASSLVAGTGDYEQYF
few	.	TRBJ2-7	TRBV7-3	TGTGCCAGCAGCTTAACGGACCCCGGGCAGAAACTGTGCTACGAGCAGTACTTC	CASSLTDPGQKLCYEQYF
.	TRBD2	TRBJ2-7	TRBV6-5	TGTGCCAGCAGTGTGAGCGGGAGGTCCTCCTACGAGCAGTACTTC	CASSVSGRSSYEQYF
.	.	TRBJ2-1	TRBV2	TGTGCCAGCAGTGAAAGGGCACCGCAGTTCTTC	CASSERAPQFF
many	TRBD1	TRBJ1-5	TRBV2	TGTGCCAGCAGCCAGGACAGGGGCGAGCAGCCCCAGCATTTT	CASSQDRGEQPQHF
.	TRBD2	TRBJ2-7	TRBV28	TGTGCCAGCAGTTTAGTGGGGACTAGCGGCTACGAGCAGTACTTC	CASSLVGTSGYEQYF
.	.	TRBJ1-4	TRBV9	TGTGCCAGCAGCGGAGGGACAACTAATGAAAAACTGTTTTTT	CASSGGTTNEKLFF
.	.	TRBJ2-5	TRBV5-1	TGCGCCAGTCGCCCCGCAGGCCAAGAGACCCAGTACTTC	CASRPAGQETQYF
few	.	TRBJ2-7	TRBV4-1	TGCGCCAGCAGCCCTACCGGGACGTCCGAGCAGTACTTC	CASSPTGTSEQYF
.	TRBD2	TRBJ2-5	TRBV7-9	TGTGCCAGCAGCTCTAGCGGGGGTCGCCCCCCGTACTTC	CASSSSGGRPPYF
.	.	TRBJ1-1	TRBV30	TGTGCCTGGAGTATAACGACAGTGAACACTGAAGCTTTCTTT	CAWSITTVNTEAFF
.	TRBD1	TRBJ2-7	TRBV6-4	TGTGCCAGCAGCGAAACAGGGGGCTCCTACGAGCAGTACTTC	CASSETGGSYEQYF
.	.	TRBJ2-5	TRBV27	TGTGCCAGCAGCCGGGGCGTTTGGGAGACCCAGTACTTC	CASSRGVWETQYF
.	.	TRBJ2-5	TRBV18	TGTGCCAGCTCACGAGGGCAGCAAGAGACCCAGTACTTC	CASSRGQQETQYF
few	.	TRBJ2-3	TRBV6-4	TGTGCCAGCAGTGACTCGAGGACTCCCACAGATACGCAGTATTTT	CASSDSRTPTDTQYF
few	.	TRBJ2-7	TRBV19	TGTGCCAGTAGGGGACAAGTCGGGTACTACGAGCAGTACTTC	CASRGQVGYYEQYF
.	TRBD2	TRBJ2-3	TRBV18	TGTGCCAGCTCACCACCGGGACTAGCGGGAGATACGCAGTATTTT	CASSPPGLAGDTQYF
.	TRBD1	TRBJ2-7	TRBV11-2	TGTGCCAGCAGCTACTTAGGCGGACAGGTGAGCTCCTACGAGCAGTACTTC	CASSYLGGQVSSYEQYF
.	.	TRBJ2-1	TRBV4-3	TGCGCCAGCAGCCAAGTACGCATTTCGGACAATGAGCAGTTCTTC	CASSQVRISDNEQFF
once	TRBD1	TRBJ1-1	TRBV7-2	TGTGCCAGCAGCATAACCGGGACAGATATTCTGTCCACTGAAGCTTTCTTT	CASSITGTDILSTEAFF
.	.	TRBJ1-2	TRBV2	TGTACCAGCAGACGGGGGTGGAACTATGGCTACACCTTC	CTSRRGWNYGYTF
.	.	TRBJ2-7	TRBV27	TGTGCCAGCAGTTCCGCCCACTCGAACTACGAGCAGTACTTC	CASSSAHSNYEQYF
.	.	TRBJ1-1	TRBV6-5	TGTGCCAGCAGTTACTCGACGGGTACTGAAGCTTTCTTT	CASSYSTGTEAFF
few	.	TRBJ1-2	TRBV28	TGTGCCAGCAGCAATAACTATGGCTACACCTTC	CASSNNYGYTF
.	.	TRBJ1-1	TRBV6-1	TGTGCCAGCAGTAGTATCCCAGGGATTCACACTGAAGCTTTCTTT	CASSSIPGIHTEAFF
.	TRBD2	TRBJ2-3	TRBV10-3	TGTGCCATCAGTGAAACGGGCGGGAGAGCTAGCACAGATACGCAGTATTTT	CAISETGGRASTDTQYF
.	.	TRBJ1-6	TRBV7-7	TGTGCCAGCATTGTTGGATCACCCCTCCACTTT	CASIVGSPLHF
once	TRBD1	TRBJ2-1	TRBV5-1	TGCGCCAGCAGCTTGGCTTGGACAGGGGATGAGCAGTTCTTC	CASSLAWTGDEQFF
.	TRBD2	TRBJ2-7	TRBV5-6	TGTGCCAGCAGCTTGGCCTCTGGACTAGCGATCTACGAGCAGTACTTC	CASSLASGLAIYEQYF
.	TRBD1	TRBJ1-2	TRBV28	TGTGCCAGCAGGACAGGGAGCTATGGCTACACCTTC	CASRTGSYGYTF
.	.	TRBJ1-6	TRBV30	TGTGCCTGGGGGCAGTTCAATTCACCCCTCCACTTT	CAWGQFNSPLHF